The 26 T cell receptor beta chains listed next were all sequenced from one sample in a study of blood T cell repertoires in COVID-19. Only in-frame clones appear in the TCRdb table, and some are missing; sequencing was by immunoSEQ multiplex PCR. The sample consists of about 180,000 clones, roughly 77% of them appearing once. What was sequenced was peripheral blood. The receptors originated from a woman of 80 years or more with COVID-19, enrolled during active disease.

The chain is built from TRBV24-1 and TRBJ2-2; TRBD2 matches at 11 bases. The ends lost 1 base at V and 1 base at J; junction bases unmatched: 4. The V gene's germline CDR1 is KGHDR and CDR2 SFDVKD. The CDR3 is 18 amino acids. The CDR3 spells CATSDLLAGDLNTGELFF. CDR3 coding DNA: TGTGCCACCAGTGATTTACTAGCGGGGGACCTGAACACCGGGGAGCTGTTTTTT.

The chain has TRBV11-3 and TRBJ1-1, with 8 bases lining up with TRBD1. The germline gives CDR1 SGHNT, CDR2 YENEEA. V dropped 5 bases and J dropped 2; count of bases not matched to a gene: 7. This CDR3 region has 15 residues. In DNA form, the CDR3 reads TGTGCCAGCAGCGCAGAGACAGGGGTCAACACTGAAGCTTTCTTT. It translates to CASSAETGVNTEAFF.

The rearrangement uses TRBV3-1 (or the pseudogene TRBV3-2) and TRBJ2-7, with a tentative D call TRBD2 (6 bases). The germline V gene encodes CDR1 LGHDT and CDR2 YNNKEL (reference sequence). Trimming took 4 bases from V and 5 from J, leaving 9 bases between them. This CDR3 is built from 12 residues. The CDR3 region has the DNA TGTGCCAGCAGCCGCGGGACTGACGAGCAGTACTTC. Residues: CASSRGTDEQYF.

The rearrangement links TRBV15 to TRBJ1-5; 7 bases fit TRBD1. CDR3 length equals 15 residues. CDR1 and CDR2 from the germline V gene are LNHNV and YYDKDF (reference sequence). V shed 4 bases and J 4 bases; nucleotides not matched to a gene: 7. In DNA form, the CDR3 reads TGTGCCACCAGCACTGCCGGGACAGAGAATCAGCCCCAGCATTTT. It yields the protein CATSTAGTENQPQHF.

This clone has a count of ten or more. The chain is built from TRBV11-2 and TRBJ1-3; TRBD1 matches at 8 bases. Germline loops: CDR1 SGHAT, CDR2 FQNNGV. With 5 bases clipped from V and 5 bases from J, the junction kept 8 bases outside the gene matches. The length of the CDR3 is 15 residues. CDR3 residues: CASSRGQALRNTIYF. CDR3 DNA: TGTGCCAGCAGCAGGGGACAGGCTTTACGAAACACCATATATTTT.

Judged by abundance, this clone is medium-sized (0.01 to 0.1%). This sequence joins TRBV6-5 and TRBJ2-1, with 9 nucleotides matching TRBD2. CDR1 and CDR2 (germline): MNHEY, SVGAGI. The CDR3 runs to 15 residues. The ends lost 0 bases at V and 5 bases at J; junction bases unmatched: 2. In DNA form, the CDR3 reads TGTGCCAGCAGTTACTCGACTAGCGGCCACAATGAGCAGTTCTTC. Protein sequence: CASSYSTSGHNEQFF.

This chain uses TRBV29-1 with TRBJ1-1; D is undetermined. Trimming removed 7 bases at V and 0 bases at J, with 12 bases between. In germline, CDR1 is SQVTM, CDR2 ANQGSEA. The CDR3 consists of 13 residues. The CDR3 loop reads CSASRVLNTEAFF. DNA of the CDR3: TGCAGCGCCTCTCGGGTGTTGAACACTGAAGCTTTCTTT.

The rearrangement joins TRBV7-2 to TRBJ1-6, with a tentative D call TRBD1 (5 bases). The germline V gene encodes CDR1 SGHTA and CDR2 FQGNSA. Between the trimmed V and J ends, which lost 5 bases and 6 bases, there was a span of 14 bases. The CDR3 loop spans 15 amino acids. The CDR3 DNA is TGTGCCAGCAGCGGAAACAGTAGGGGTAATTCACCCCTCCACTTT. This gives the protein CASSGNSRGNSPLHF. Based on the CDR3 plus reference TRBV7-2 and TRBJ1-6, the full variable domain is GAGVSQSPSNKVTEKGKDVELRCDPISGHTALYWYRQSLGQGLEFLIYFQGNSAPDKSGLPSDRFSAERTGGSVSTLTIQRTQQEDSAVYLCASSGNSRGNSPLHFGNGTRLTVT.

The chain carries TRBV27 and TRBJ1-1; no clear D gene. This CDR3 is built from 12 residues. The ends were cut back, 0 bases at V and 8 bases at J, with 7 bases in the middle. Per the germline V gene, CDR1 is MNHEY and CDR2 is SMNVEV (reference sequence). CDR3 sequence reads: CASSLSSGEAFF. CDR3 coding DNA: TGTGCCAGCAGTTTATCGTCGGGGGAAGCTTTCTTT.

V usage is TRBV28 and J usage is TRBJ2-1, with 13 bases identical to TRBD2. Germline V lookup: CDR1 MDHEN, CDR2 SYDVKM. The CDR3 covers 16 residues. V lost 1 base to trimming and J lost 9 bases; unmatched junction nucleotides: 6. CDR3 DNA sequence: TGTGCCAGCAGTTTATCAGGGACTAGCGGGATCAGTGAGCAGTTCTTC. Translated, it gives CASSLSGTSGISEQFF.

The chain employs TRBV28 and TRBJ1-6, with 10 bases aligning to TRBD1. Losses at the gene ends were 2 bases for V and 10 bases for J; bases not matched to a gene: 5. The CDR3 consists of 15 residues. CDR1 is MDHEN and CDR2 is SYDVKM in the germline V gene. CDR3 nucleotide sequence: TGTGCCAGCAGTTTAGGAGACAGGGGGCTCTCACCCCTCCACTTT. Residues: CASSLGDRGLSPLHF.

CDR3 protein: CASSEGDRVYTEAFF. CDR3 bases: TGTGCCAGCAGCGAAGGAGACAGGGTATACACTGAAGCTTTCTTT. This chain connects TRBV7-9 to TRBJ1-1; 7 positions match TRBD1. In germline, CDR1 is SEHNR, CDR2 FQNEAQ (reference sequence). This CDR3 spans 15 amino acids. The V segment lost 5 bases and the J segment 3 bases; nucleotides outside the gene matches: 9. Filled out from reference TRBV7-9 and TRBJ1-1, the complete variable domain reads DTGVSQNPRHKITKRGQNVTFRCDPISEHNRLYWYRQTLGQGPEFLTYFQNEAQLEKSRLLSDRFSAERPKGSFSTLEIQRTEQGDSAMYLCASSEGDRVYTEAFFGQGTRLTVV.

The CDR3 is CASSGGRTSGQETQYF. In DNA form, the CDR3 reads TGTGCCAGCAGTGGGGGTCGGACTAGCGGGCAAGAGACCCAGTACTTC. This rearrangement joins TRBV2 to TRBJ2-5; 11 bases map to TRBD2. The CDR3 consists of 16 residues. Looked up from germline, CDR1 is SNHLY and CDR2 is FYNNEI. Trimming at V came to 4 bases and at J to 2 bases, leaving 6 bases not matched to a gene. Combining the CDR3 with reference TRBV2 and TRBJ2-5 gives the whole variable domain EPEVTQTPSHQVTQMGQEVILRCVPISNHLYFYWYRQILGQKVEFLVSFYNNEISEKSEIFDDQFSVERPDGSNFTLKIRSTKLEDSAMYFCASSGGRTSGQETQYFGPGTRLLVL.

This clone was detected once. Other DNA sequences in this sample translate to the same CDR3. The chain combines TRBV6-1 with TRBJ1-2, with TRBD1 matching 8 bases. There are 13 residues in the CDR3. Unmatched junction bases numbered 3, after V lost 3 bases and J lost 6 bases. Germline-derived CDR1 and CDR2 are MNHNS and SASEGT. CDR3 loop: CASSELQGDGYTF. For the CDR3, the DNA is TGTGCCAGCAGTGAGTTACAGGGGGATGGCTACACCTTC.

Ten or more counts support this clone. The chain employs TRBV9 and TRBJ1-1, with 10 bases matching TRBD1. Germline CDR1 SGDLS, CDR2 YYNGEE. Losses at the gene ends were 0 bases for V and 3 bases for J; bases not matched to a gene: 5. The CDR3 length is 16 residues. CDR3 protein: CASSVGYGQGDTEAFF. CDR3 coding DNA: TGTGCCAGCAGCGTAGGATATGGACAGGGGGACACTGAAGCTTTCTTT.

This clone showed up just once. The gene calls are TRBV6-2 or TRBV6-3 and TRBJ2-3, with a possible D match to TRBD2 (6 bases). The CDR3 contains 14 residues. CDR1 and CDR2 (germline): MNHEY, SVGEGT. With 4 bases removed from V and 2 bases from J, the gap between germline ends came to 10 bases. Here the CDR3 reads CASSLWGDTDTQYF. The DNA for the CDR3 is TGTGCCAGCAGTTTATGGGGGGACACAGATACGCAGTATTTT.

This chain uses TRBV19 with TRBJ1-4, with D maybe TRBD1 (5 bases). CDR1 is LNHDA, CDR2 SQIVND, per germline (reference sequence). This CDR3 comprises 15 residues. The V end was cut by 4 bases, the J end by 3 bases, with 12 bases between. For the CDR3, the DNA is TGTGCCAGTAGTAGGTCGGGGGGAGCTAATGAAAAACTGTTTTTT. This sequence encodes CASSRSGGANEKLFF. The whole variable domain, remainder taken from reference TRBV19 and TRBJ1-4, is DGGITQSPKYLFRKEGQNVTLSCEQNLNHDAMYWYRQDPGQGLRLIYYSQIVNDFQKGDIAEGYSVSREKKESFPLTVTSAQKNPTAFYLCASSRSGGANEKLFFGSGTQLSVL.

The chain carries TRBV5-8 and TRBJ1-4; possibly TRBD1 for D (5 bases). This CDR3 is built from 16 residues. The V and J ends lost 6 bases and 0 bases respectively, with 15 bases between them. Per germline, CDR1 SGHTS and CDR2 YDEGEE. The CDR3 bases are TGTGCCAGCAACAAATTTCGGGGGTCAACTAATGAAAAACTGTTTTTT. Translation: CASNKFRGSTNEKLFF.

The chain uses TRBV4-2 and TRBJ1-6, with 9 bases aligning to TRBD1. The CDR3 is made up of 17 amino acids. The V and J ends lost 0 bases and 7 bases, in that order; junction bases with no gene match: 7. The germline gives CDR1 LGHNA, CDR2 YNFKEQ. CDR3 coding DNA: TGTGCCAGCAGCCAAGATTTCACAGGGGGCGGGAATTCACCCCTCCACTTT. This encodes CASSQDFTGGGNSPLHF.

The CDR3 region has the DNA TGTGCCAGCAGCTTAGGTCCCGGGGGGCGAGGCTACACCTTC. Protein: CASSLGPGGRGYTF. The chain employs TRBV7-2 and TRBJ1-2, with D perhaps matching TRBD1 (6 bases). Germline V gives CDR1 SGHTA, CDR2 FQGNSA. V lost 1 base and J lost 8, with 14 bases in between. The length of the CDR3 is 14 residues.

The chain combines TRBV19 with TRBJ1-2; D uncertain. The CDR3 runs to 12 residues. Trimming shortened V by 5 bases and J by 6 bases, and 10 bases separated the two germline ends. CDR1 and CDR2 (germline): LNHDA, SQIVND (reference sequence). CDR3 sequence: CASSFLRDGYTF. The CDR3 DNA follows: TGTGCCAGTAGTTTTCTTCGGGATGGCTACACCTTC.

The CDR3 DNA reads as TGTGCCAGCAGCTACAGGACAGGGGCCACGAACACTGAAGCTTTCTTT. Translating gives CASSYRTGATNTEAFF. The chain combines TRBV7-2 with TRBJ1-1, with TRBD1 matching over 9 bases. V shed 4 bases, J shed 1 base, and the junction held 7 bases outside the gene matches. The germline V gene encodes CDR1 SGHTA and CDR2 FQGNSA. There are 16 residues in the CDR3.

V usage is TRBV6-2 or TRBV6-3 and J usage is TRBJ2-3; the match to TRBD2 covers 13 bases. Germline loops: CDR1 MNHEY, CDR2 SVGEGT. The ends lost 5 bases at V and 4 bases at J; junction bases unmatched: 6. This CDR3 contains 16 residues. The CDR3 spells CASSRSGTSGADTQYF. The DNA for the CDR3 is TGTGCCAGCAGTCGTTCCGGGACTAGCGGGGCAGATACGCAGTATTTT.

The rearrangement uses TRBV19 and TRBJ2-5; 9 bases fit TRBD1. This CDR3 contains 13 residues. The J segment lost 4 bases and the V segment lost 6 bases, leaving 3 bases of the junction unmatched. Germline-derived CDR1 and CDR2 are LNHDA and SQIVND (reference sequence). CDR3 sequence reads: CASRGQGGETQYF. The CDR3 DNA follows: TGTGCCAGTAGGGGACAGGGAGGAGAGACCCAGTACTTC.

The rearrangement links TRBV19 to TRBJ2-5; a possible D gene is TRBD1 (6 bases). CDR3 size: 13 residues. The germline gives CDR1 LNHDA, CDR2 SQIVND (reference sequence). V was pared by 5 bases and J by 3 bases, with 10 bases between. The CDR3: CASSDQGKETQYF. In DNA, the CDR3 is TGTGCCAGTAGTGACCAGGGGAAAGAGACCCAGTACTTC.

The chain has TRBV9 and TRBJ2-5; 8 bases map to TRBD2. Germline V lookup: CDR1 SGDLS, CDR2 YYNGEE. The CDR3 totals 16 residues. V gave up 1 base and J gave up 5 bases; unmatched junction bases: 10. The chain's CDR3 is CASSVHGGGTGETQYF. The DNA of the CDR3 is TGTGCCAGCAGCGTACATGGCGGGGGGACGGGGGAGACCCAGTACTTC.